Following are 15 T cell receptor beta chains from one sample sequenced in a study of blood T cells in healthy people across ages. PCR was performed a second time for roughly 7 to 11 cycles using a sample-barcoded 5' primer and a J-beta primer mix. TCRdb fed the 5' RACE reads into MiXCR, producing one record per CDR3 protein. This table holds approximately 1,000,000 distinct CDR3 sequences, around 43% found once. The sample consisted of blood. Source of these receptors: a woman aged 60 to 75 in good health.

Concerning this clonotype: Being one base from a much bigger clone, this may be a read error. This chain connects TRBV7-3 to TRBJ2-3, with D unresolved. Looked up from germline, CDR1 is SGHTA and CDR2 is FQGTGA. There are 13 residues in the CDR3. V was clipped by 4 bases and J by 4 bases, with 9 bases between them. CDR3 loop: CASSYGVADTQYF. The CDR3 DNA sequence: TGTGCCAGCAGCTATGGCGTCGCAGATACGCAGTATTTT.

The rearrangement uses TRBV18 and TRBJ2-5, with D maybe TRBD1 (5 bases). There are 15 residues in the CDR3. V gave up 2 bases and J gave up 5 bases, with 15 bases separating them. Germline V gene lookup returns CDR1 KGHSH and CDR2 LQKENI. CDR3 nucleotides: TGTGCCAGCTCACCAGGGGCCGCCATGGACGAGACCCAGTACTTC. Translating it yields CASSPGAAMDETQYF. Using reference TRBV18 and TRBJ2-5 for the parts outside the CDR3, the full variable domain is NAGVMQNPRHLVRRRGQEARLRCSPMKGHSHVYWYRQLPEEGLKFMVYLQKENIIDESGMPKERFSAEFPKEGPSILRIQQVVRGDSAAYFCASSPGAAMDETQYFGPGTRLLVL.

The V call is TRBV5-8, the J call TRBJ1-6; D ambiguous. Per germline, CDR1 SGHTS and CDR2 YDEGEE. This CDR3 has 14 amino acids. The V gene lost 1 base and the J gene lost 11 bases, with 13 bases spanning the gap. The CDR3 bases are TGTGCCAGCAGCTTGAGGCCCGGCGGTACACCCCTCCACTTT. This sequence encodes CASSLRPGGTPLHF. Full variable domain (remainder filled in from reference TRBV5-8 and TRBJ1-6): EAGVTQSPTHLIKTRGQQATLRCSPISGHTSVYWYQQALGLGLQFLLWYDEGEERNRGNFPPRFSGRQFPNYSSELNVNALELEDSALYLCASSLRPGGTPLHFGNGTRLTVT.

V is TRBV7-9 and J is TRBJ2-4; D not certain. The length of the CDR3 is 15 residues. V lost 6 bases, J lost 0 bases, and 12 bases lay in between. Germline assignment: CDR1 SEHNR and CDR2 FQNEAQ (reference sequence). The CDR3 DNA follows: TGTGCCAGCAGTCCTCCTCGTTTAGCCAAAAACATTCAGTACTTC. Its protein product is CASSPPRLAKNIQYF. The full variable domain, in which reference TRBV7-9 and TRBJ2-4 provide the parts outside the CDR3, is DTGVSQNPRHKITKRGQNVTFRCDPISEHNRLYWYRQTLGQGPEFLTYFQNEAQLEKSRLLSDRFSAERPKGSFSTLEIQRTEQGDSAMYLCASSPPRLAKNIQYFGAGTRLSVL.

This chain links TRBV6-5 with TRBJ1-2, with 9 bases matching TRBD1. Trimming removed 6 bases from V and 8 bases from J; junction bases left unmatched: 7. This CDR3 comprises 13 residues. Germline loops: CDR1 MNHEY, CDR2 SVGAGI. CDR3 nucleotides: TGTGCCAGCAGGAAACAGGGGGCCGGCGGCTACACCTTC. Its protein product is CASRKQGAGGYTF.

This clonotype was seen a few times. The rearrangement joins TRBV20-1 to TRBJ2-7; D call uncertain. Germline V gene lookup returns CDR1 DFQATT and CDR2 SNEGSKA (reference sequence). V was pared by 2 bases and J by 2 bases, with 10 bases between. CDR3 size: 13 residues. The CDR3, as DNA: TGCAGTGCTAGACCCGCAAGCACCTACGAGCAGTACTTC. This codes for CSARPASTYEQYF.

With regard to this clonotype: One end of the junction is discordant with germline, which a read error may explain. The V gene is TRBV5-1, the J gene TRBJ2-1; the D call may be TRBD1 or TRBD2 (5 bases each). The V gene's germline CDR1 is SGHRS and CDR2 YFSETQ. The length of the CDR3 is 15 residues. The CDR3 sequence: CASGFFEGRSNEQFF. CDR3 in DNA: TGCGCCAGCGGCTTTTTCGAGGGACGGAGCAATGAGCAGTTCTTC.

V gene TRBV5-6 combines with J gene TRBJ2-1; 10 nucleotides agree with TRBD2. V lost 7 bases and J lost 7; bases outside the gene matches: 8. This CDR3 contains 14 residues. Germline V gene data show CDR1 as SGHDT and CDR2 as YYEEEE. The CDR3 nucleotides are TGTGCCAGCGGGGCTAGCGGGAGAGGGAATGAGCAGTTCTTC. It encodes CASGASGRGNEQFF.

This chain's CDR3 is CSAHSGEGGTDTQYF. As DNA, the CDR3 is TGCAGTGCCCACTCAGGGGAAGGAGGCACAGATACGCAGTATTTT. The chain uses TRBV20-1 and TRBJ2-3, with D possibly TRBD1 on 6 matching bases. CDR1 is DFQATT and CDR2 is SNEGSKA in the germline V gene (reference sequence). The CDR3 runs to 15 residues. V lost 6 bases and J 1 base, leaving 17 bases between the germline ends.

The rearrangement links TRBV12-3 or TRBV12-4 to TRBJ1-5, with D maybe TRBD1 (6 bases). The CDR3 is 16 residues long. V lost 7 bases and J 0 bases, leaving 16 bases between the germline ends. The CDR3 DNA reads as TGTGCCAGCACCCCACGGGGGGCAAGTAGCAATCAGCCCCAGCATTTT. Protein sequence: CASTPRGASSNQPQHF.

This chain connects TRBV6-2 or TRBV6-3 to TRBJ2-5; 12 bases align to TRBD2. There are 15 residues in the CDR3. V was clipped by 2 bases and J by 11 bases; unmatched bases: 9. Germline-derived CDR1 and CDR2 are MNHEY and SVGEGT. The CDR3 nucleotides read TGTGCCAGCAGTTACCTAGCGGGGGGGCTCAATGAGCAGTACTTC. Translated: CASSYLAGGLNEQYF.

This clonotype was seen only once. This chain links TRBV28 with TRBJ1-2; D is uncertain. The CDR3 is 13 amino acids. The V gene's germline CDR1 is MDHEN and CDR2 SYDVKM. V was pared by 9 bases and J by 2 bases, with 13 bases between. CDR3: CASTVQSNYGYTF. For the CDR3, the DNA is TGTGCCAGTACAGTTCAGAGCAACTATGGCTACACCTTC.

CDR3: CASSQSSGSAQYF. The CDR3 DNA reads TGTGCCAGCAGTCAATCTAGCGGGAGCGCGCAGTATTTT. This sequence joins TRBV27 and TRBJ2-3; TRBD2 matches 10 bases. CDR3 length: 13 amino acids. V dropped 5 bases and J dropped 10; count of bases not matched to a gene: 6. The germline CDR1 and CDR2 sequences are MNHEY and SMNVEV (reference sequence).

This sequence joins TRBV4-1 and TRBJ2-7; the D gene is possibly TRBD2 (5 bases). V lost 5 bases and J lost 7, with 21 bases in between. CDR1 MGHRA and CDR2 YSYEKL come from the germline V gene. The CDR3 spans 15 residues. The DNA for the CDR3 is TGCGCCAGCAGCTACCCCGCGACTAATTACAATGAGCAGTACTTC. Protein: CASSYPATNYNEQYF.

In its sample, this clonotype was seen a few times. J is TRBJ2-5 and V is TRBV7-2; 10 nucleotides match TRBD2. CDR3 length equals 18 residues. CDR1 SGHTA and CDR2 FQGNSA come from the germline V gene. J was trimmed by 1 base and V by 3 bases; bases with no gene match: 11. DNA for the CDR3: TGTGCCAGCAGCTTGGGCTCTAGCGGGAGTCCTATCCAAGAGACCCAGTACTTC. Encoded protein: CASSLGSSGSPIQETQYF.